The 27 T cell receptor beta chains given below trace back to one sample, sequenced in a study of Ad26.COV2.S vaccination and SARS-CoV-2 variants. Described treatment: around 19 received Ad26.COV2.S at low or high dose, single or two shots; several received placebo; per-sample allocation not given. It was on day 63 after the first vaccine or placebo injection that samples were taken. The repertoire was sequenced with immunoSEQ multiplex PCR; TCRdb's copy has only in-frame clones and lacks some. The sample records hundreds of thousands of clones, over 75% being singletons. The sample was peripheral blood, taken in a trial of Ad26.COV2.S vaccine versus placebo. These receptors originate from a person between 18 and 65 years old who received the Ad26.COV2.S COVID-19 vaccine or a placebo.

This clone was seen a single time. CDR3 nucleotide sequence: TGTGCCAGCAGTTACTCGCACAGCAATCAGCCCCAGCATTTT. Its protein product is CASSYSHSNQPQHF. The chain has TRBV6-5 and TRBJ1-5; D remains unclear. Germline V gene lookup returns CDR1 MNHEY and CDR2 SVGAGI. This CDR3 contains 14 residues. Deletions cut 0 bases from V and 1 base from J, with 4 bases between.

The DNA for the CDR3 is TGCGCCAGCAGCTCTGACCTTTATGAGCAGTTCTTC. Translating it yields CASSSDLYEQFF. The V and J genes are TRBV5-1 and TRBJ2-1, with unresolved D. Germline CDR1 is SGHRS and CDR2 is YFSETQ. This CDR3 is built from 12 residues. The V gene lost 3 bases and the J gene lost 8 bases, with 9 bases spanning the gap.

V is TRBV5-6 and J is TRBJ2-5; D gene ambiguous. The CDR3 extends over 12 amino acids. Germline CDR1 reads SGHDT; CDR2 reads YYEEEE. V lost 2 bases to trimming and J lost 5 bases, with 7 bases between them. The CDR3 here is CASSFLEETQYF. As DNA, the CDR3 is TGTGCCAGCAGCTTTTTGGAGGAGACCCAGTACTTC. The complete variable domain, with remaining parts taken from reference TRBV5-6 and TRBJ2-5, reads DAGVTQSPTHLIKTRGQQVTLRCSPKSGHDTVSWYQQALGQGPQFIFQYYEEEERQRGNFPDRFSGHQFPNYSSELNVNALLLGDSALYLCASSFLEETQYFGPGTRLLVL.

V is TRBV12-3 or TRBV12-4 and J is TRBJ2-2, with D perhaps TRBD2 (6 bases). The CDR3 runs 12 residues. Trimming pared 8 bases from V and 11 bases from J, leaving 15 bases between. DNA of the CDR3: TGTGCCAGCTGCCCCGGGGACTGTGAGCTGTTTTTT. Amino acid sequence: CASCPGDCELFF.

The V call is TRBV4-1, the J call TRBJ1-6; perhaps TRBD1 as D (6 bases). Germline V gives CDR1 MGHRA, CDR2 YSYEKL. This CDR3 is 14 amino acids long. V lost 1 base and J 10 bases, leaving 11 bases between the germline ends. CDR3 region: CASSQGQGWSPLHF. CDR3 bases: TGCGCCAGCAGCCAAGGGCAGGGGTGGTCACCCCTCCACTTT.

The chain employs TRBV6-5 and TRBJ1-6; 9 nucleotides align to TRBD1. Germline CDR1 and CDR2: MNHEY and SVGAGI. This CDR3 spans 14 amino acids. Germline trimming cut 5 bases from V and 7 bases from J; bases unmatched to any gene: 3. CDR3 sequence: CASSTGTGNSPLHF. The CDR3, as DNA: TGTGCCAGCAGTACCGGGACAGGGAATTCACCCCTCCACTTT.

This clone was observed a handful of times. The chain is built from TRBV5-1 and TRBJ2-7; D ambiguous. Germline V gene data show CDR1 as SGHRS and CDR2 as YFSETQ. Trimming cost V 0 bases and J 0 bases, with 10 bases left between them. CDR3 length equals 15 residues. In DNA form, the CDR3 reads TGCGCCAGCAGCTTGGGGGCAGGCGCCTCCTACGAGCAGTACTTC. It yields the protein CASSLGAGASYEQYF.

This chain connects TRBV11-1 to TRBJ1-2, with D tentatively TRBD1 (5 bases). The V gene lost 5 bases and the J gene lost 4 bases, with 17 bases spanning the gap. CDR1 and CDR2 from the germline V gene are SGHAT and FQDESV (reference sequence). The CDR3 is 15 amino acids. The CDR3 DNA follows: TGTGCCAGCAGCCCCAGGGACCGTTTATCCTATGGCTACACCTTC. Its translation: CASSPRDRLSYGYTF.

This sequence joins TRBV3-1 (or the pseudogene TRBV3-2) and TRBJ1-3; no clear D. This CDR3 contains 16 residues. Trimming shortened V by 3 bases and J by 0 bases, and 12 bases separated the two germline ends. Germline V gene lookup returns CDR1 LGHDT and CDR2 YNNKEL (reference sequence). The CDR3 is CASSQGGRISGNTIYF. CDR3 sequence (DNA): TGTGCCAGCAGCCAGGGCGGAAGGATCTCTGGAAACACCATATATTTT.

The genes are TRBV6-6 and TRBJ1-4; TRBD1 agrees at 7 bases. The junction had 7 bases not matched to a gene; V was cut back by 9 bases and J by 0 bases. The germline V gene encodes CDR1 MNHNY and CDR2 SVGAGI (reference sequence). The CDR3 is 15 residues long. The CDR3 spells CASYRGATTNEKLFF. The CDR3 DNA sequence: TGTGCCAGTTACAGGGGAGCCACAACTAATGAAAAACTGTTTTTT.

This clone appeared a single time. J is TRBJ1-4 and V is TRBV7-9; D may be TRBD1 (5 bases). Trimming removed 6 bases at V and 5 bases at J, with 19 bases between. The CDR3 length is 16 residues. Germline loops: CDR1 SEHNR, CDR2 FQNEAQ (reference sequence). The CDR3 region is CASSSPLTATNEKLFF. The CDR3 region has the DNA TGTGCCAGCAGTTCACCCCTGACAGCTACGAATGAAAAACTGTTTTTT. Looking up the rest from reference TRBV7-9 and TRBJ1-4 gives the full variable domain: DTGVSQNPRHKITKRGQNVTFRCDPISEHNRLYWYRQTLGQGPEFLTYFQNEAQLEKSRLLSDRFSAERPKGSFSTLEIQRTEQGDSAMYLCASSSPLTATNEKLFFGSGTQLSVL.

This chain uses TRBV30 with TRBJ1-1, with unresolved D. Germline V gives CDR1 GTSNPN, CDR2 SVGIG (reference sequence). V shed 0 bases and J shed 1 base, with 9 bases lying between them. The length of the CDR3 is 14 residues. DNA for the CDR3: TGTGCCTGGAGTGTAGAAGGAGGGAACACTGAAGCTTTCTTT. Its protein is CAWSVEGGNTEAFF.

V usage is TRBV5-5 and J usage is TRBJ2-2, with no clear D. The CDR3 is 13 residues long. V lost 6 bases to trimming and J lost 1 base, with 7 bases between them. Germline CDR1 is SGHKS and CDR2 is YYEKEE (reference sequence). The CDR3 nucleotides read TGTGCCAGCAACCAACAGAACACCGGGGAGCTGTTTTTT. It translates to CASNQQNTGELFF. Full variable domain (missing parts from reference TRBV5-5 and TRBJ2-2): DAGVTQSPTHLIKTRGQQVTLRCSPISGHKSVSWYQQVLGQGPQFIFQYYEKEERGRGNFPDRFSARQFPNYSSELNVNALLLGDSALYLCASNQQNTGELFFGEGSRLTVL.

The chain combines TRBV6-2 or TRBV6-3 with TRBJ2-5, with D possibly matching TRBD2 (5 bases). The V gene's germline CDR1 is MNHEY and CDR2 SVGEGT. The CDR3 is 13 amino acids. V was trimmed by 6 bases and J by 2 bases, leaving 10 bases between them. CDR3 residues: CASSRLSQETQYF. CDR3 bases: TGTGCCAGCAGCAGACTATCTCAAGAGACCCAGTACTTC.

The J gene is TRBJ2-5, the V gene TRBV30; 8 bases are shared with TRBD1. This CDR3 contains 14 residues. Looked up from germline, CDR1 is GTSNPN and CDR2 is SVGIG (reference sequence). With 4 bases clipped from V and 5 bases from J, the junction kept 9 bases outside the gene matches. This chain's CDR3 is CAWNRQGRRETQYF. The CDR3 DNA is TGTGCCTGGAACCGACAGGGGCGGCGTGAGACCCAGTACTTC.

This chain uses TRBV4-1 with TRBJ2-3; 12 bases match TRBD2. The trim removed 4 bases at V and 8 bases at J, leaving 7 bases unmatched. The CDR3 length is 15 residues. Per germline, CDR1 MGHRA and CDR2 YSYEKL. The CDR3 DNA reads as TGCGCCAGCAGCCCTCTAGCGGGGGGGCTGGGTACGCAGTATTTT. It codes for CASSPLAGGLGTQYF.

V is TRBV5-6 and J is TRBJ2-3; D ambiguous. Trimming shortened V by 0 bases and J by 0 bases, and 5 bases separated the two germline ends. The germline gives CDR1 SGHDT, CDR2 YYEEEE. CDR3 length: 14 amino acids. CDR3 nucleotide sequence: TGTGCCAGCAGCTTGGATCCTAGCACAGATACGCAGTATTTT. Translated: CASSLDPSTDTQYF.

This chain uses TRBV7-9 with TRBJ1-5; TRBD1 is a possible D gene (6 bases). The V end lost 5 bases, the J end lost 5 bases, and 13 bases lay between the germline ends. There are 14 residues in the CDR3. CDR1 and CDR2 (germline): SEHNR, FQNEAQ (reference sequence). CDR3 coding DNA: TGTGCCAGCAGCCCAAGGGACACAGATCAGCCCCAGCATTTT. Translation: CASSPRDTDQPQHF.

The chain recombines TRBV7-8 with TRBJ1-1; D remains ambiguous. Germline V gene sequence: CDR1 SGHVS, CDR2 FQNEAQ. The germline V and J ends were trimmed by 5 bases and 6 bases, with 10 bases remaining between them. This CDR3 contains 12 residues. The CDR3 region has the DNA TGTGCCAGCAGCCCCCTTCGGGCTGAAGCTTTCTTT. It specifies CASSPLRAEAFF.

The V and J genes are TRBV25-1 and TRBJ1-1; D not resolved. This CDR3 is 11 amino acids long. Germline values: CDR1 MGHDK, CDR2 SYGVNS. V was pared by 4 bases and J by 5 bases, with 5 bases between. CDR3 sequence (DNA): TGTGCCAGCAGTGCGATGACTGAAGCTTTCTTT. As protein: CASSAMTEAFF.

The V gene is TRBV18, the J gene TRBJ1-6, with 10 bases that match TRBD1. Germline CDR1 and CDR2: KGHSH and LQKENI. Unmatched junction bases numbered 7, after V lost 2 bases and J lost 9 bases. The CDR3 spans 16 residues. CDR3 amino acids: CASSPSGQGNGSPLHF. CDR3 nucleotides: TGTGCCAGCTCACCATCGGGACAGGGGAACGGTTCACCCCTCCACTTT.

The chain uses TRBV6-5 and TRBJ2-7; TRBD2 agrees at 9 bases. Per germline, CDR1 MNHEY and CDR2 SVGAGI. The CDR3 length is 13 residues. V shed 8 bases and J 7 bases; nucleotides not matched to a gene: 9. This chain's CDR3 is CASGLAGTREQYF. In DNA, the CDR3 is TGTGCCAGCGGGCTAGCGGGGACTCGGGAGCAGTACTTC.

The chain employs TRBV7-2 and TRBJ1-2; 7 bases match TRBD1. There are 13 residues in the CDR3. Germline V gene sequence: CDR1 SGHTA, CDR2 FQGNSA. V was pared by 6 bases and J by 4 bases, with 5 bases of the junction left unmatched. Here the CDR3 DNA reads TGTGCCAGCAGACCCGGGACAGCCTATGGCTACACCTTC. It translates to CASRPGTAYGYTF.

The chain has TRBV6-5 and TRBJ2-1; 9 bases are shared with TRBD2. This CDR3 contains 12 residues. The J segment lost 9 bases and the V segment lost 6 bases, leaving 3 bases of the junction unmatched. Germline assignment: CDR1 MNHEY and CDR2 SVGAGI. The CDR3 reads CASSRSGSEQFF. CDR3 DNA: TGTGCCAGCAGCCGTAGCGGGAGTGAGCAGTTCTTC.

The chain couples TRBV15 to TRBJ1-4; D is ambiguous. The CDR3 spans 13 residues. Trimming pared 2 bases from V and 6 bases from J, leaving 7 bases between. Germline V gene lookup returns CDR1 LNHNV and CDR2 YYDKDF (reference sequence). The CDR3 spells CATSRPTDEKLFF. CDR3 nucleotide sequence: TGTGCCACCAGCAGACCCACTGATGAAAAACTGTTTTTT.

This rearrangement joins TRBV7-9 to TRBJ2-7; 8 nucleotides match TRBD1. This CDR3 comprises 15 residues. Germline CDR1 reads SEHNR; CDR2 reads FQNEAQ (reference sequence). The V segment lost 0 bases and the J segment 4 bases; nucleotides outside the gene matches: 5. The CDR3 bases are TGTGCCAGCAGCTTAGCGGACAGGGCAGGGTACGAGCAGTACTTC. It yields the protein CASSLADRAGYEQYF.

This rearrangement joins TRBV27 to TRBJ1-2, with 7 bases fitting TRBD1. This CDR3 spans 13 amino acids. Germline CDR1 and CDR2: MNHEY and SMNVEV (reference sequence). With 5 bases clipped from V and 8 bases from J, the junction kept 8 bases outside the gene matches. CDR3 sequence: CASSTRGGYGYTF. CDR3 in DNA: TGTGCCAGCAGTACTCGAGGGGGCTACGGCTACACCTTC.